The 11 T cell receptor beta chains presented below share a single source sample, sequenced in a study of T-cell memory formation after mild COVID-19. TCRdb redid the calling of the 5' RACE reads with MiXCR, one entry per CDR3 protein. In the table there are some 300,000 distinct CDR3 sequences, approximately 19% of which are singletons. Sequences were obtained from PBMCs or a T cell subset sorted from them (not recorded which). These receptor sequences come from a man between 18 and 35 years old who had mild COVID-19 (a few samples of this study predate the infection). Cell type and time point are not known.

The chain links TRBV6-2 or TRBV6-3 to TRBJ2-2; 9 bases are a match to TRBD1. After removal of 8 bases from V and 0 bases from J, the junction contained 4 bases not matched to a gene. The length of the CDR3 is 15 residues. The germline V gene has CDR1 MNHEY and CDR2 SVGEGT. For the CDR3, the DNA is TGTGCCAGCCGGGGGGACAGGGCGAACACCGGGGAGCTGTTTTTT. Its protein product is CASRGDRANTGELFF.

This clonotype was seen a few times. This sequence joins TRBV20-1 and TRBJ1-5; the D is unclear. The germline CDR1 and CDR2 sequences are DFQATT and SNEGSKA (reference sequence). This CDR3 spans 15 amino acids. Trimming stripped 3 bases from V and 6 bases from J, with 18 bases between. CDR3 in amino acids: CSASLPLGSGQPQHF. The CDR3 coding sequence is TGCAGTGCTAGCTTGCCGTTAGGATCGGGTCAGCCCCAGCATTTT.

This clonotype was picked up one time. The chain links TRBV4-3 to TRBJ2-1; 9 bases are shared with TRBD2. This CDR3 has 16 residues. Trimming cost V 1 base and J 4 bases; bases outside gene matches: 5. Germline CDR1 reads LGHNA; CDR2 reads YSLEER. The CDR3 region is CASSQGLAALYNEQFF. CDR3 nucleotides: TGCGCCAGCAGCCAAGGACTAGCGGCATTATACAATGAGCAGTTCTTC.

The gene calls are TRBV27 and TRBJ1-3; tentative D call: TRBD1 (5 bases). The length of the CDR3 is 17 residues. V lost 5 bases to trimming and J lost 4 bases, with 21 bases between them. Germline V gene sequence: CDR1 MNHEY, CDR2 SMNVEV (reference sequence). The CDR3 loop is CASSPRHGGAAGNTIYF. DNA of the CDR3: TGTGCCAGCAGTCCGCGTCACGGAGGGGCGGCCGGAAACACCATATATTTT.

The genes are TRBV7-9 and TRBJ1-2; 8 bases match TRBD1. This CDR3 spans 15 amino acids. CDR1 SEHNR and CDR2 FQNEAQ come from the germline V gene (reference sequence). The trim removed 4 bases at V and 7 bases at J, leaving 11 bases unmatched. The chain's CDR3 is CASSWDRTFESGYTF. The CDR3 DNA is TGTGCCAGCAGCTGGGACAGGACTTTCGAGTCTGGCTACACCTTC.

The chain recombines TRBV11-2 with TRBJ2-1; perhaps TRBD2 as D (5 bases). The CDR3 length is 13 residues. Germline CDR1 SGHAT, CDR2 FQNNGV. V gave up 5 bases and J gave up 4 bases, with 9 bases separating them. Written as DNA, the CDR3 is TGTGCCAGCAGCGCCCCGGGGTACAATGAGCAGTTCTTC. This codes for CASSAPGYNEQFF.

This clonotype was detected only once. The J gene is TRBJ2-1, the V gene TRBV12-3 or TRBV12-4; D unclear. The CDR3 extends over 11 amino acids. V was cut by 7 bases and J by 6 bases, with 7 bases left in between. This CDR3 is CASKVINEQFF. CDR3 nucleotide sequence: TGTGCCAGCAAAGTCATCAATGAGCAGTTCTTC.

This clonotype appeared a few times. The chain joins TRBV20-1 to TRBJ1-1; 8 bases align to TRBD1. The CDR3 totals 16 residues. Trimming cost V 3 bases and J 1 base; bases outside gene matches: 10. Germline values: CDR1 DFQATT, CDR2 SNEGSKA (reference sequence). CDR3: CSARPLNRGRNTEAFF. The DNA of the CDR3 is TGCAGTGCTAGGCCCCTAAACAGGGGGAGGAACACTGAAGCTTTCTTT.

This clonotype was seen ten or more times. The rearrangement links TRBV24-1 to TRBJ2-1; 8 bases are shared with TRBD1. Germline V lookup: CDR1 KGHDR, CDR2 SFDVKD. The CDR3 sequence is 14 residues long. The V segment lost 9 bases and the J segment 4 bases; nucleotides outside the gene matches: 7. CDR3 nucleotides: TGTGCCACCGCCGTCACAGGGGGATACAATGAGCAGTTCTTC. It specifies CATAVTGGYNEQFF.

This clonotype was seen a few times. The chain uses TRBV20-1 and TRBJ1-6; D remains ambiguous. The CDR3 has 15 residues. The germline V gene has CDR1 DFQATT and CDR2 SNEGSKA (reference sequence). V was pared by 8 bases and J by 0 bases, with 14 bases between. The CDR3 loop reads CSPARASSYNSPLHF. CDR3 DNA sequence: TGCAGTCCCGCCAGAGCTAGCTCCTATAATTCACCCCTCCACTTT.

This rearrangement joins TRBV7-2 to TRBJ1-2, with TRBD1 matching 10 bases. This CDR3 is 16 amino acids long. CDR1 SGHTA and CDR2 FQGNSA come from the germline V gene. V lost 4 bases and J lost 3; bases outside the gene matches: 8. For the CDR3, the DNA is TGTGCCAGCAGCTCTATGGACAGGGGGGGGTACTATGGCTACACCTTC. It is translated as CASSSMDRGGYYGYTF.